Included here is one T cell receptor (beta chain) sequence, with context. This sample is part of a study of control samples from healthy donors and cancer patients. The data were produced by immunoSEQ multiplex PCR, yet TCRdb's version contains in-frame clones alone and is incomplete. The top ten clones hold over 30% of a sample with approximately 94,000 clones, around 85% of them seen once. The sample consisted of PBMCs. This clonotype was sampled from a man in his sixties or seventies with lung cancer.

The CDR3 region is CASSDNRVHSNQPQHF. The CDR3 DNA reads TGCGCCAGCAGTGACAACAGAGTTCATAGCAATCAGCCCCAGCATTTT. This rearrangement joins TRBV10-2 to TRBJ1-5; no clear D. V lost 3 bases and J lost 0, with 12 bases in between. This CDR3 has 16 amino acids. Germline V CDR1 and CDR2: WSHSY, SAAADI.